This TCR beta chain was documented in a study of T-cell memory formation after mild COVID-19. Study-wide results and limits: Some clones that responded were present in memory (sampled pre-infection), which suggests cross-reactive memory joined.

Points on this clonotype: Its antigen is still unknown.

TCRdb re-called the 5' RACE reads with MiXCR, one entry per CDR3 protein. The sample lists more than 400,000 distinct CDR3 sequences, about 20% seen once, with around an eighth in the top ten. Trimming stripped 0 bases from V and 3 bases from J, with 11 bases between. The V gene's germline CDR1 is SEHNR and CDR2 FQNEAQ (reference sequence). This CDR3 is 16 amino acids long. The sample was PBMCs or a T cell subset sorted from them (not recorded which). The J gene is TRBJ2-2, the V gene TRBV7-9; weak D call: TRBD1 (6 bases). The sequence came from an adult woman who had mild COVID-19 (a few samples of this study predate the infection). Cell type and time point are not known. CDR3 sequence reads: CASSLAWQGHTGELFF. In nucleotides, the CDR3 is TGTGCCAGCAGCTTAGCTTGGCAGGGGCACACCGGGGAGCTGTTTTTT. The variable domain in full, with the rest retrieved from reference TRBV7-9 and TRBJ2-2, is DTGVSQNPRHKITKRGQNVTFRCDPISEHNRLYWYRQTLGQGPEFLTYFQNEAQLEKSRLLSDRFSAERPKGSFSTLEIQRTEQGDSAMYLCASSLAWQGHTGELFFGEGSRLTVL.